A selection of T cell receptor beta chains follows, all from one sample in a study of T cell repertoires in cytomegalovirus infection. In TCRdb, the reads were re-called with MiXCR into one record per CDR3 protein. The sample shows about 78,000 distinct CDR3 sequences, 35% to 45% of them seen only once. For these receptors, no antigen is known. Sequences were derived from CD8+ T cells from cultured PBMCs, sampled from culture after CMV antigen stimulation. These receptors were taken from a human donor in good health (CMV status not recorded). Some clones in this sample may be carry-over from other donors' samples. The CDR3 runs from the conserved cysteine through the conserved F or W. The D gene is left open where the match is weak. Clone size, where shown, is once, few, many, or a class for clones that have expanded.

clone_size j_call d_call v_call cdr3_aa cdr3_nt
few TRBJ1-1 - TRBV11-1 CASSLGTGPNTEAFF TGTGCCAGCAGCTTAGGCACAGGACCGAACACTGAAGCTTTCTTT
- TRBJ2-2 - TRBV27 CASSLSGGVGELFF TGTGCCAGCAGTTTATCAGGAGGGGTCGGGGAGCTGTTTTTT
- TRBJ2-5 - TRBV13 CASSSQDATQETQYF TGTGCCAGCAGCAGTCAGGACGCTACGCAAGAGACCCAGTACTTC
- TRBJ2-5 - TRBV18 CASSSRQIQETQYF TGTGCCAGCTCATCCAGACAGATCCAAGAGACCCAGTACTTC
- TRBJ1-2 - TRBV12-3/TRBV12-4 CASSPTTGLWYGYTF TGTGCCAGCAGTCCAACAACAGGGCTCTGGTATGGCTACACCTTC
few TRBJ2-1 TRBD1 TRBV7-9 CASSPWTGFDEQFF TGTGCCAGCAGCCCTTGGACAGGTTTCGATGAGCAGTTCTTC
- TRBJ2-2 - TRBV7-2 CARPDPQGANTGELFF TGTGCCAGACCCGACCCCCAGGGTGCGAACACCGGGGAGCTGTTTTTT
few TRBJ2-3 TRBD2 TRBV4-1 CASSQDGRGPSTDTQYF TGCGCCAGCAGCCAAGATGGGAGGGGCCCGAGCACAGATACGCAGTATTTT
- TRBJ2-2 TRBD1 TRBV7-9 CASSTEGGVKAGELFF TGTGCCAGCAGCACCGAAGGGGGCGTTAAGGCCGGGGAGCTGTTTTTT
- TRBJ2-1 - TRBV7-6 CASSFLPGNNEQFF TGTGCCAGCAGCTTCCTTCCAGGGAACAATGAGCAGTTCTTC
few TRBJ2-7 - TRBV5-6 CASSSEVIRTVEQYF TGTGCCAGCAGCTCAGAGGTGATAAGAACAGTCGAGCAGTACTTC
once TRBJ1-5 TRBD1 TRBV5-6 CASSPRGFGQPQHF TGTGCCAGCAGTCCCAGGGGGTTCGGTCAGCCCCAGCATTTT
few TRBJ1-6 - TRBV4-1 CASSLGNSPLHF TGCGCCAGCAGCCTGGGAAATTCACCCCTCCACTTT
few TRBJ1-1 - TRBV7-2 CASSSVGGFSEAFF TGTGCCAGCAGCTCAGTGGGGGGGTTCTCTGAAGCTTTCTTT
- TRBJ2-7 TRBD1 TRBV27 CASSTPGVDRGEQYF TGTGCCAGCAGTACCCCCGGTGTGGACAGGGGTGAGCAGTACTTC
few TRBJ1-4 - TRBV7-8 CASSFGGEKLFF TGTGCCAGCAGCTTTGGCGGTGAAAAACTGTTTTTT
few TRBJ1-6 - TRBV19 CASSHPTGSLLHF TGTGCCAGTAGTCATCCGACAGGATCTCTCCTCCACTTT
- TRBJ2-1 - TRBV11-3 CASSLRSGTDYNEQFF TGTGCCAGCAGCTTAAGGAGCGGGACAGATTACAATGAGCAGTTCTTC
few TRBJ1-6 - TRBV7-6 CASSLQGDNSPLHF TGTGCCAGCAGCCTTCAGGGTGATAATTCACCCCTCCACTTT
- TRBJ2-7 - TRBV19 CASSITWAALSYEQYF TGTGCCAGTAGTATCACTTGGGCAGCGTTGTCCTACGAGCAGTACTTC
- TRBJ1-1 TRBD1 TRBV7-6 CASSTGQGLAEAFF TGTGCCAGCAGCACCGGACAGGGGTTAGCTGAAGCTTTCTTT
once TRBJ2-5 TRBD2 TRBV20-1 CSARGRLAGPVETQYF TGCAGTGCTAGAGGCAGACTAGCGGGACCCGTAGAGACCCAGTACTTC
few TRBJ2-5 - TRBV12-3/TRBV12-4 CASSFGKQETQYF TGTGCCAGCAGTTTTGGCAAACAAGAGACCCAGTACTTC
- TRBJ2-1 TRBD2 TRBV7-8 CASSYTSGGPISDNEQFF TGTGCCAGCAGCTATACTAGCGGGGGGCCAATTTCAGACAATGAGCAGTTCTTC
- TRBJ2-2 - TRBV29-1 CSAKTPGQSTGELFF TGCAGCGCCAAGACCCCGGGACAAAGCACCGGGGAGCTGTTTTTT
few TRBJ1-1 - TRBV4-1 CASSQGQGRTEAFF TGCGCCAGCAGCCAGGGCCAGGGAAGGACTGAAGCTTTCTTT
- TRBJ1-1 - TRBV12-3/TRBV12-4 CASSLSIGAASTEAFF TGTGCCAGCAGTTTATCGATAGGGGCCGCGAGCACTGAAGCTTTCTTT
- TRBJ2-3 TRBD2 TRBV7-8 CASSFGAGSTDTQYF TGTGCCAGCAGCTTTGGAGCGGGATCCACAGATACGCAGTATTTT
- TRBJ1-2 - TRBV6-1 CASRKRWGAYDYGYTF TGTGCCAGCAGGAAGCGGTGGGGGGCTTATGACTATGGCTACACCTTC
few TRBJ2-7 TRBD1 TRBV15 CATSRRGRDRASYEQYF TGTGCCACCAGCAGAAGGGGTAGGGACAGGGCATCCTACGAGCAGTACTTC
many TRBJ2-2 TRBD2 TRBV6-2/TRBV6-3 CASTSGDTGELFF TGTGCCAGCACTAGCGGGGACACCGGGGAGCTGTTTTTT
- TRBJ1-5 - TRBV7-6 CASTLDVGQPQHF TGTGCCAGCACACTCGACGTAGGCCAGCCCCAGCATTTT